This entry features one TCR beta chain sequence. Its cognate antigen is unknown. Amplified regions were TCR beta CDR3 sequences from RNA transcripts. TCR CDR3 regions were first amplified by RT-PCR with HTBI primers. TCRdb ran MiXCR on the multiplex PCR reads and lists one entry per CDR3 protein. The data show about 480,000 distinct CDR3 sequences, over 13% seen once. The data derive from a study of T cells in Graves' hyperthyroidism and ophthalmopathy. About the study: Initial diagnosis, before any treatment, was when peripheral blood was collected.

Findings and caveats of the study: Ophthalmopathy, as predicted by the model, came a median 6.5 months after the prediction.

Newly diagnosed hyperthyroidism, duration under 2 months, in patients aged 18 to 65. Diagnoses were made from clinical symptoms, serum measures (thyroxine and TRAb), thyroid ultrasound and orbital computed tomography. The V end was cut by 5 bases, the J end by 8 bases, with 18 bases between. This CDR3 region has 14 residues. CDR1 is LNHDA and CDR2 is SQIVND in the germline V gene (reference sequence). The TCR sequence derives from a woman aged 18-29 years with Graves' hyperthyroidism. The chain carries TRBV19 and TRBJ1-2; no definite D call. The specimen sequenced was blood. CDR3 nucleotide sequence: TGTGCCAGTAGTTTAGGGTACATGGCTCGGGGCTACACCTTC. Translation gives CASSLGYMARGYTF. The complete variable domain, with remaining parts taken from reference TRBV19 and TRBJ1-2, reads DGGITQSPKYLFRKEGQNVTLSCEQNLNHDAMYWYRQDPGQGLRLIYYSQIVNDFQKGDIAEGYSVSREKKESFPLTVTSAQKNPTAFYLCASSLGYMARGYTFGSGTRLTVV.